The present TCR beta chain was sequenced within a study of cytomegalovirus exposure and HLA in healthy donors (dated by TCRdb to about 2017). In the study overall: An earlier analysis of several hundred of the donors reported about 250 Gb of sequence data and some 100 million unique TCR beta sequences from roughly 200 million T cells. To study patterns of TCR occurrence, a later analysis re-analyzed previously published TCR beta repertoires from 666 donors and added high-resolution HLA genotyping. In the later analysis, no new phenotypic data were used to find candidate immune exposures; instead, reliance was placed on TCR beta sequences and their occurrence across donors. The number of typed donors differed by locus: about 629-640 for A, B, C, DRB1 and DQB1; 500 to 550 for DQA1; approximately 600 for DPA1; and about 450 for DPB1. A later genetic analysis used genome-wide SNP genotypes for about 60% of the 666 donors, treating that subset as a discovery cohort. Roughly five DR-DQ haplotypes were handled as single units for association and clustering because linkage in the cohort was strong. An earlier analysis of 500 to 750 of the donors applied high-throughput TCR beta sequencing to assess whether each TCR beta V gene segment acted as functional or pseudogenic. On average, about 200,000 unique TCR beta nucleotide sequences were sequenced per donor among 350 to 400 genotyped donors of the cohort, with roughly 18% of those sequences being non-productive. A separate validation cohort of roughly 120 different subjects was used in addition to the approximately 610-subject first cohort. Of the 398 genotyped donors, roughly 80% fell in the genetic ancestry cluster associated with self-reported Caucasian donors. Using immunosequencing, the study profiled T cell repertoires from some 670 subjects and related those repertoires to cytomegalovirus serostatus. An early release covering just under 650 HLA-typed donors comprised approximately 290 gigabases of sequencing data and approximately 80 million unique TCR sequences. The study aimed to test whether cataloging public T cell receptors could reveal signatures of past pathogen exposure. All discovery cohort repertoires had been generated using a single sequencing platform. Both class I and class II loci were covered by HLA typing, at four-digit resolution. Donor age, sex, ethnicity and CMV serostatus were compiled together with the repertoire data. The study combined high-throughput TCR immunosequencing, statistical association of individual TCRs with disease status, and machine learning to predict cytomegalovirus infection status. What the research found in general, with its limitations: A further reported finding was that TCR beta sequences accurately predicted the HLA-A and HLA-B alleles for most subjects in the first cohort. Cytomegalovirus status was reported to be diagnosed by the classifier with high specificity and sensitivity in both the original and validation cohorts. Some IMGT-functional V segments, including TRBV6-2 and TRBV6-3, could not be told apart with the 87-base-pair reads, so those segments were excluded. Compared with equally common non-associated chains, HLA-associated TCR beta chains in a later analysis were more clonally expanded and had lower generation probabilities. Because counts were too low, roughly 18 rarely observed V segments, including chromosome 9 orphons, were left out of the earlier analysis of about 620 of the donors. In a later genetic analysis, fewer N-insertions in productive TCRs were reported among donors in an Asian-associated ancestry cluster than the approximately 670-donor mean. The cohort was sequenced for TCR beta chains only, and without alpha or paired-chain data the features that could be detected were limited. Sequencing depth was assumed to be roughly uniform across donors in the presence/absence analyses, though that assumption may not hold. Linkage disequilibrium might explain the correlated functional status among segregating V segments, but an unknown experimental factor could not be excluded. Several of the top co-occurrence clusters appeared to be linked to parvovirus B19, influenza, CMV and Epstein-Barr virus, according to a later analysis. In a later analysis, more than 15,000 TCR beta sequences were associated with specific HLA alleles at a false discovery rate of 0.05. Most TCR sequences were seen in very few donors, while some public TCRs were found in many individuals. According to the authors, the approach could potentially be generalized to other disease states and immunological phenotypes. A group of highly shared sequence variants was considered likely to be a technical artifact of the sequencing pipeline. Broadly in line with IMGT annotations, most TCR beta V segments showed up in productive rearrangements about 87% or about 30% of the time in an earlier analysis of 450 to 600 of the donors. Assigning TCR associations to individual alleles was difficult when HLA alleles, especially DR and DQ, strongly co-occurred. An association between a missense DCLRE1C variant and V-gene and J-gene trimming of TCR beta chains was found in a later genetic analysis and replicated in an independent cohort. HLA typing was unavailable for some donors at each locus, so association tests used only the typed subset. A total of fewer than 200 TCR beta chains were listed by the study as associated with cytomegalovirus. CMV serostatus was the only immune exposure information available for the cohort. In vitro tests confirmed that a few of the cytomegalovirus-associated TCR beta chains recognize cytomegalovirus antigens. A later analysis found that most CMV-associated TCR beta chains appeared HLA-restricted, with HLA associations seemingly driven largely by CMV exposure. In a later analysis, the rate of TCR association differed among HLA loci, with DRB1 alleles having the most associated TCRs and HLA-C alleles having the fewest.

As for this clone: What this receptor recognizes is not known. No base quality values were provided; no much bigger clone lies one nucleotide off.

The cohort comprised some 730 healthy bone marrow donors. At the time of sampling, all cohort members were nominally healthy, though unrecorded immune exposures were likely present. The donor tested CMV seronegative, placing the donor among the 350 to 400 seronegative members of the cohort. Every donor gave a peripheral blood sample, and the peripheral blood mononuclear cells from that sample were used for TCR beta sequencing. Genomic DNA was extracted from the blood cell samples with the Qiagen DNeasy Blood Extraction Kit. Libraries came from the immunoSEQ multiplex PCR assay. For the multiplex PCR, a mixture combining 60 forward primers for TCR Vbeta segments and 13 reverse primers for TCR Jbeta segments was used. The CDR3 region of rearranged TCR beta genes was amplified from genomic DNA with a multiplex PCR assay. The Illumina HiSeq System was used to sequence the amplified TCR beta libraries as 87-base-pair reads. On the study's bioinformatics: In a later analysis, roughly 80 million unique TCR beta chains were counted across the 650 to 750 repertoires, and around 10 million of these chains were shared by at least two donors. Raw reads were error-corrected and collapsed into unique sequences by a nearest-neighbor algorithm in which closely related sequences were merged to remove PCR and sequencing errors. To assign V, D and J gene segments, CDR3 sequences were aligned to IMGT reference sequences. For a sequence to be retained, a match of at least six nucleotides to both a V gene segment and a J gene segment was required. A rearrangement counted as productive if the CDR3 had no stop codons and remained in frame with V and J, and every other rearrangement counted as non-productive. CDR3 was defined by IMGT convention, running from the second conserved V-encoded cysteine to the conserved J-encoded phenylalanine. Sequences without an unambiguous match to a single V gene segment were excluded from the earlier analysis of about 630 of the donors. An earlier analysis of around 600 of the donors classified V segments as functional when productive rearrangements were above 56.7% and as segregating when the standard deviation between donors was above 5%. A statistical classification framework was built for diagnosing cytomegalovirus status from the catalog of TCR beta chain sequences. In a later analysis, V and J genes were assigned by comparing TCR nucleotide sequences against IMGT/GENE-DB human TR gene sequences. A later analysis assigned CDR3 sequences and most-parsimonious VDJ recombination scenarios with the TCRdist pipeline. In a later analysis, each TCR beta chain was defined by its CDR3 amino acid sequence together with its V-gene family, and reads without a unique V-gene family were excluded. In a later analysis, a few hundred highly shared, low-generation-probability nucleotide sequences were removed to address suspected cross-contamination and a sequencing artifact. In a later analysis, a clonal expansion index was calculated for each public chain from normalized within-repertoire ranks of inferred template counts. In a later analysis, generation probabilities were computed using a VDJ recombination model fitted to out-of-frame rearrangements, and the results were checked against IGoR. In a later analysis, TCR-TCR, TCR-HLA and TCR-CMV co-occurrence was scored with hypergeometric tests, and a repertoire-size bias correction was applied to TCR pairs. In a later analysis, false discovery rates were estimated by permuting HLA or CMV assignments 20 times. In a later analysis, co-occurring TCRs were grouped with DBSCAN, and TCRdist sequence similarity was added when clustering was performed within HLA-allele-positive subsets. Repertoires with fewer than 30,000 or more than 120,000 public chains, plus five repertoires with anomalous nucleotide sharing, were excluded from co-occurrence clustering. In TCRdb, the immuneACCESS table is reduced to in-frame sequences with V and J assigned. These tables do not hold every clone; where another copy was compared, an unresolved V gene accounts for under half, and the others remain unexplained. The V and J calls and clone size are taken from that table; D and trimming were inferred from the DNA. The sample contains 90,000 to 100,000 clones, around three quarters of them found a single time. The ten largest make up 2% to 2.5% of the sample.

The CDR3 spans 16 residues, from the cysteine through the phenylalanine. Kept here is only the CDR3 DNA, which spans 48 bases and is read in frame from base 1. CDR1 and CDR2 (LNHDA, SQIVND) derive from the germline V gene (reference sequence). Trimming removed 9 bases from V and 0 bases from J, leaving 15 bases between the germline ends. The source material was PBMCs. Rearrangement joined TRBV19 to TRBJ2-6; the best D guess is TRBD1, with 6 bases matching. The receptor comes from a man in his forties or fifties in good health and CMV-seronegative. The DNA reads as follows: TGTGCCAGCTTCCCAGGGGTCCTCTCTGGGGCCAACGTCCTGACTTTC. It translates to CASFPGVLSGANVLTF.